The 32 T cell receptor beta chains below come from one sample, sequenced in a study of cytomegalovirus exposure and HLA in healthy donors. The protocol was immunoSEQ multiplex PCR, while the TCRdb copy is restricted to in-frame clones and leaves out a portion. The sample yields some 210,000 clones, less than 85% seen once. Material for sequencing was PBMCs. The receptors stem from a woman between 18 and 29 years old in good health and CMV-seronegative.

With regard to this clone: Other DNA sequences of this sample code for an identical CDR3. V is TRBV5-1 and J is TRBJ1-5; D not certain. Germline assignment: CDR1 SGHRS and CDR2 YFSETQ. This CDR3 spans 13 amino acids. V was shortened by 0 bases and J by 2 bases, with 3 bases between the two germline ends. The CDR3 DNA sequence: TGCGCCAGCAGCTTGGTGGGCAATCAGCCCCAGCATTTT. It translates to CASSLVGNQPQHF.

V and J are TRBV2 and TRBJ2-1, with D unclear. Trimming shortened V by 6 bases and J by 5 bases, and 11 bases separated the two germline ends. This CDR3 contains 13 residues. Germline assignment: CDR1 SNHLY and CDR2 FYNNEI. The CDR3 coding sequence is TGTGCCAGCAGATCCACCCCACACAATGAGCAGTTCTTC. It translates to CASRSTPHNEQFF. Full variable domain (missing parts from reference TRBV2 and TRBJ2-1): EPEVTQTPSHQVTQMGQEVILRCVPISNHLYFYWYRQILGQKVEFLVSFYNNEISEKSEIFDDQFSVERPDGSNFTLKIRSTKLEDSAMYFCASRSTPHNEQFFGPGTRLTVL.

The DNA of the CDR3 is TGCGCCAGCAGCTTGATCTCAGGGGGCGATTACTACGAGCAGTACTTC. It yields the protein CASSLISGGDYYEQYF. V gene TRBV5-1 combines with J gene TRBJ2-7, with 8 bases identical to TRBD1. The CDR3 has 16 residues. Germline CDR1 reads SGHRS; CDR2 reads YFSETQ. V gave up 1 base and J gave up 3 bases; unmatched junction bases: 9.

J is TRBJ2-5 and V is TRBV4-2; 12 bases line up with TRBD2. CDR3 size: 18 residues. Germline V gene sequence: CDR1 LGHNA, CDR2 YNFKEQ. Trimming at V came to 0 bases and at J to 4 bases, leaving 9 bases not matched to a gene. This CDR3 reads CASSQELAGGPGSETQYF. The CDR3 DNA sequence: TGTGCCAGCAGCCAAGAGCTAGCGGGAGGGCCGGGATCAGAGACCCAGTACTTC.

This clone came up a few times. CDR3 DNA: TGTGCCAGCTCACCACGGCTTTTCTCCTACGAGCAGTACTTC. It translates to CASSPRLFSYEQYF. The chain employs TRBV18 and TRBJ2-7; D not certain. V gave up 1 base and J gave up 0 bases, with 7 bases separating them. Germline assignment: CDR1 KGHSH and CDR2 LQKENI. The CDR3 runs 14 residues.

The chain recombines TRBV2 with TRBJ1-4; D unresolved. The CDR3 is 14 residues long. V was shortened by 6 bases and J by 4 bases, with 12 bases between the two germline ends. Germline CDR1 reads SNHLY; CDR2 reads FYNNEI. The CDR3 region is CASSLGLDNEKLFF. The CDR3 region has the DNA TGTGCCAGCAGCCTTGGACTGGATAATGAAAAACTGTTTTTT.

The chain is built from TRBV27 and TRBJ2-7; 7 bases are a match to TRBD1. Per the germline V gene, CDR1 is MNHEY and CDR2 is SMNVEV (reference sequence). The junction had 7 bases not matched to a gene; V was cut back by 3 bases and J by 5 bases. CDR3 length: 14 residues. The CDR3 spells CASSFSGQPHEQYF. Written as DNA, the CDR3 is TGTGCCAGCAGTTTCTCGGGACAGCCCCACGAGCAGTACTTC.

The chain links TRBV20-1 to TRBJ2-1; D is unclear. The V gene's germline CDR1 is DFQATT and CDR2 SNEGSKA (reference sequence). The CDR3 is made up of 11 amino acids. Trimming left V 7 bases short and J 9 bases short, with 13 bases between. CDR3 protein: CSVPTWVEQFF. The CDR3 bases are TGCAGTGTTCCCACGTGGGTTGAGCAGTTCTTC.

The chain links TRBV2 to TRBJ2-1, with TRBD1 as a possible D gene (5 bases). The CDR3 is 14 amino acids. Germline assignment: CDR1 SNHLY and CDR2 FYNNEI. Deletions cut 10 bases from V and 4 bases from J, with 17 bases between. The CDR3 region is CATSPTVRYNEQFF. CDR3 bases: TGTGCCACCTCCCCGACAGTGCGATACAATGAGCAGTTCTTC.

CDR3 DNA: TGTGCCAGCAGCGCCATCGACAGTCTTCGCCACAATGAGCAGTTCTTC. It codes for CASSAIDSLRHNEQFF. V usage is TRBV9 and J usage is TRBJ2-1; weak D call: TRBD1 (5 bases). Germline V CDR1 and CDR2: SGDLS, YYNGEE. The CDR3 spans 16 residues. V was trimmed by 3 bases and J by 5 bases, leaving 18 bases between them.

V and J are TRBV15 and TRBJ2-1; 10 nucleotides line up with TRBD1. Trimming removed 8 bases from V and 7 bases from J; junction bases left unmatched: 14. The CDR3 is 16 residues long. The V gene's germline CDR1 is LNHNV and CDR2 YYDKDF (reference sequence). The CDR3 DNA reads TGTGCCACCTTCGACAGGGGGCAAACGTGGTTGAATGAGCAGTTCTTC. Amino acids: CATFDRGQTWLNEQFF.

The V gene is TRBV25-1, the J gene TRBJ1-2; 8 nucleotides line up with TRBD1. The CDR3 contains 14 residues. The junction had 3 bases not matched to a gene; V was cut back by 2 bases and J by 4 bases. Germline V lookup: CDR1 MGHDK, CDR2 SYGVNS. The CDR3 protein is CASSEQGAAYGYTF. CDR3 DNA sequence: TGTGCCAGCAGTGAACAGGGGGCTGCCTATGGCTACACCTTC.

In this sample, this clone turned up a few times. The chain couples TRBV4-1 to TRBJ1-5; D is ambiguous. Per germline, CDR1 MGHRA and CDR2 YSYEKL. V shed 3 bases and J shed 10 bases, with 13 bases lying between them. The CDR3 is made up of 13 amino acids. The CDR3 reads CASSHGVTYPQHF. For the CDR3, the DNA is TGCGCCAGCAGCCATGGAGTAACCTATCCCCAGCATTTT.

The CDR3 loop reads CASITGQGANQPQHF. The CDR3 region has the DNA TGTGCCAGCATCACCGGACAGGGGGCAAATCAGCCCCAGCATTTT. The chain links TRBV6-1 to TRBJ1-5; TRBD1 matches at 11 bases. Germline CDR1 MNHNS, CDR2 SASEGT. V trimming: 7 bases; J trimming: 4 bases; junction bases outside the gene matches: 6. The CDR3 covers 15 residues.

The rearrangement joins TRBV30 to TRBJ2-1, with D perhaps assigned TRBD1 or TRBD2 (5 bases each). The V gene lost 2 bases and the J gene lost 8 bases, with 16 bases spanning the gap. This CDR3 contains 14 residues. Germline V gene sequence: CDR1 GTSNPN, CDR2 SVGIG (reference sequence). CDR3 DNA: TGTGCCTGGAGTATTAGCCGGGACGAGGATGAGCAGTTCTTC. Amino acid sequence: CAWSISRDEDEQFF.

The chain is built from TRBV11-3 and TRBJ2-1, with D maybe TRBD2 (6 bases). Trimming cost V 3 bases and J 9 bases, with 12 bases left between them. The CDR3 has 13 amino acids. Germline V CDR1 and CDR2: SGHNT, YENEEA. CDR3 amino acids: CASSLEGVSEQFF. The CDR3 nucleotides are TGTGCCAGCAGCTTGGAGGGAGTTAGTGAGCAGTTCTTC.

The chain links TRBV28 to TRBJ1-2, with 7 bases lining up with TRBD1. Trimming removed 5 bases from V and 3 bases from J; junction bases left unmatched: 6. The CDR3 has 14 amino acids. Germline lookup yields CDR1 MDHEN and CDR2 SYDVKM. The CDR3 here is CASSPLTGHYGYTF. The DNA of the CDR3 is TGTGCCAGCAGTCCCTTGACAGGGCACTATGGCTACACCTTC.

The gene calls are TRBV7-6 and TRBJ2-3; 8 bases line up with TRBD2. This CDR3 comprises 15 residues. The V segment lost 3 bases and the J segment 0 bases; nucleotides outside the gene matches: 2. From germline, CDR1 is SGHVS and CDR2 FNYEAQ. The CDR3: CASSFGGASTDTQYF. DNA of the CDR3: TGTGCCAGCAGCTTCGGGGGGGCGAGCACAGATACGCAGTATTTT.

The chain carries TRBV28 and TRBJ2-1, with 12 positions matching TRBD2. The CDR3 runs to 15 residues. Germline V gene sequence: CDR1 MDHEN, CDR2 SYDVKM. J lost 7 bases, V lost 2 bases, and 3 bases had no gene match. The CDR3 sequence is CASSLATSGSNEQFF. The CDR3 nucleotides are TGTGCCAGCAGTTTAGCGACTAGCGGGAGTAATGAGCAGTTCTTC.

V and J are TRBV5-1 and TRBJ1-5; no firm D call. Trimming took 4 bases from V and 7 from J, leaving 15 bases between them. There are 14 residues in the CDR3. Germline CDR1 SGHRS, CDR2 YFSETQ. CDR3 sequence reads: CASSPGEVRQPQHF. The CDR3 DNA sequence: TGCGCCAGCAGCCCTGGGGAGGTACGACAGCCCCAGCATTTT.

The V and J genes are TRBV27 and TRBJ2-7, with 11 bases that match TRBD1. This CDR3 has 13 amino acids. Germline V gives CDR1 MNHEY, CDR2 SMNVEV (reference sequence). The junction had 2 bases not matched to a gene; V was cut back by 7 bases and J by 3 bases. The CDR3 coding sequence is TGTGCCAGCATGGGACAGGGGGTCTACGAGCAGTACTTC. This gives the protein CASMGQGVYEQYF.

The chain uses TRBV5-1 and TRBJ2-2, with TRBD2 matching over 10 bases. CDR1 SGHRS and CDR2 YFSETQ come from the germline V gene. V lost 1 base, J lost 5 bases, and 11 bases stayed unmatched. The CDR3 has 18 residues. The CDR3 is CASSLNSGRAFQTGELFF. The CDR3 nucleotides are TGCGCCAGCAGCTTGAACAGCGGGAGGGCCTTTCAAACCGGGGAGCTGTTTTTT. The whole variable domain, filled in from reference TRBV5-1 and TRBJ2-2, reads KAGVTQTPRYLIKTRGQQVTLSCSPISGHRSVSWYQQTPGQGLQFLFEYFSETQRNKGNFPGRFSGRQFSNSRSEMNVSTLELGDSALYLCASSLNSGRAFQTGELFFGEGSRLTVL.

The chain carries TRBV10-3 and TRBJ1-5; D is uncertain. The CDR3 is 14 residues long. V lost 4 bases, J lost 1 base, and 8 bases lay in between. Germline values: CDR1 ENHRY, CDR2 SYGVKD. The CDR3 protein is CAISVQGSNQPQHF. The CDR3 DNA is TGTGCCATCAGTGTTCAAGGGAGCAATCAGCCCCAGCATTTT.

The CDR3 coding sequence is TGTGCCATCAGTGAGTCAGGGGATACGCAGTATTTT. It encodes CAISESGDTQYF. The genes are TRBV10-3 and TRBJ2-3; unclear D gene. The CDR3 covers 12 residues. V lost 0 bases, J lost 6 bases, and 4 bases lay in between. CDR1 and CDR2 (germline): ENHRY, SYGVKD.

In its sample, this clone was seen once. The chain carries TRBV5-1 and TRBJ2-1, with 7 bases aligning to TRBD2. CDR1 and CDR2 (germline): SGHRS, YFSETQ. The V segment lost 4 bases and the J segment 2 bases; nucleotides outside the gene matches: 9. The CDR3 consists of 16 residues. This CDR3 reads CASSLKLSGTYNEQFF. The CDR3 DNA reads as TGCGCCAGCAGCCTAAAATTGAGCGGGACCTACAATGAGCAGTTCTTC.

The CDR3, as DNA: TGCGCCGCCACCTTAGGCAGGGTCGGTGAAAAACTGTTTTTT. It codes for CAATLGRVGEKLFF. The chain is built from TRBV23-1 and TRBJ1-4, with D perhaps TRBD1 (5 bases). TRBV23-1 is reported as an ORF; its role is uncertain. V lost 11 bases and J 7 bases, leaving 20 bases between the germline ends. The CDR3 length is 14 residues.

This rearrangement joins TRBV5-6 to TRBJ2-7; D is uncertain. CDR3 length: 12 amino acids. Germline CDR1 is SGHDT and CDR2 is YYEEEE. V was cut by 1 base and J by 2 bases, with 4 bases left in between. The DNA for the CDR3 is TGTGCCAGCAGCTTGCAGACCTACGAGCAGTACTTC. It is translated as CASSLQTYEQYF.

CDR3 DNA sequence: TGTGCCAGCACTACCCCAGGGGGATCCTACAATGAGCAGTTCTTC. This codes for CASTTPGGSYNEQFF. This sequence joins TRBV28 and TRBJ2-1; TRBD1 aligns across 7 bases. CDR1 MDHEN and CDR2 SYDVKM come from the germline V gene. CDR3 length equals 15 residues. After removal of 7 bases from V and 1 base from J, the junction contained 7 bases not matched to a gene.

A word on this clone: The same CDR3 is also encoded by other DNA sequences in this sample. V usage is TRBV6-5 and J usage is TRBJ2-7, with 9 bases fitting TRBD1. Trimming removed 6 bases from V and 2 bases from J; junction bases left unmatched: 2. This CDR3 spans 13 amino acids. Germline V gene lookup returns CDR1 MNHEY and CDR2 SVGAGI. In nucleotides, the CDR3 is TGTGCCAGCAGCCGGGACAGGGCCTACGAGCAGTACTTC. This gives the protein CASSRDRAYEQYF.

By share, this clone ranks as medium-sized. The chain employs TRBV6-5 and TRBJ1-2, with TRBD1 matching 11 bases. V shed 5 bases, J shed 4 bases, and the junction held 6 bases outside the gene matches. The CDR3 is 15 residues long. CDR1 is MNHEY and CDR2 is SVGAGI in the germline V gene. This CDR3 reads CASSRGTGGAYGYTF. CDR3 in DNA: TGTGCCAGCAGTAGGGGGACAGGGGGTGCCTATGGCTACACCTTC.

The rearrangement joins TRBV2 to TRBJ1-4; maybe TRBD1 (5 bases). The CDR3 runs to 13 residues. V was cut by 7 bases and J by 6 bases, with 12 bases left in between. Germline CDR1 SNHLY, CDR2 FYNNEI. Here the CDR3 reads CASTGRADEKLFF. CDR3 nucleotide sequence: TGTGCCAGCACCGGCAGGGCTGATGAAAAACTGTTTTTT.

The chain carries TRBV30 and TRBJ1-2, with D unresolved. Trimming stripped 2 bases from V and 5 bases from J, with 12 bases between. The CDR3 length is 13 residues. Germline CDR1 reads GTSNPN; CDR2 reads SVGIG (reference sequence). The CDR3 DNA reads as TGTGCCTGGAGTCTTTCAAGTCGGTATGGCTACACCTTC. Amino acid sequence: CAWSLSSRYGYTF.